This section outlines one T cell receptor beta chain sequence together with its context. The antigen this receptor binds is unknown. The sample holds no much larger clone one base away, and base qualities are not on file. Whole blood was collected in K2EDTA tubes by collaborating institutions according to the institutions' own protocols. For TCRbeta analysis, collaborator samples were shipped as frozen whole blood, as isolated PBMCs, or as DNA extracted from either sample type. TCRbeta CDR3 regions were amplified from genomic DNA using the immunoSEQ Assay, a bias-controlled multiplex PCR. In the paper's pipeline: Nucleated cell counts per sample were estimated from amplification of reference gene primers within the assay. To quantify the absolute abundance of each unique TCRbeta CDR3 rearrangement, sequence reads were collapsed and filtered. For each sample, productive Simpson clonality was calculated as the square root of Simpson's diversity index over productive rearrangements. TCRdb took this table from immuneACCESS and kept in-frame rearrangements with V and J called. Such tables lack part of the clones; where checked against another copy, unresolved V genes explain under half of the gap, and the rest is unexplained. V and J calls plus clone size are reproduced from that table; the DNA served to infer D and trimming. This sample has over 90,000 clones in its table, and roughly nine tenths of those were observed once. Approximately 3.5% of the sample is in the top ten clones.

The sample is drawn from a study of blood T cell repertoires in COVID-19 (dated by TCRdb to the early 2020s). At the level of the whole study: Samples from collaborators originated in the United States, Italy and Spain and spanned both the acute and convalescent phases of COVID-19. The prospective study material was composed of cDNA or gDNA derived from T cells, B-cell-depleted T cells, or PBMCs. Subjects who had been exposed to COVID-19, were actively infected with it, or had recovered from it provided the deeply sampled blood TCRbeta repertoires that made up the dataset. The repertoires were released in a freely available public database meant as a resource for research on the immune response to SARS-CoV-2. The samples were drawn from the first 160 participants of the ongoing ImmuneRACE study and from 950 to 1,500 subjects provided by 6 global collaborators. Sample metadata almost always included a de-identified subject ID, COVID-19 status, age in years and sex. Where available, HLA class I and class II types were taken from metadata supplied by the sample provider and were not determined by assay-based typing. The research as a whole found: Clinical and demographic metadata were provided uncurated, with the amount varying by source and participant.

Unmatched junction bases come to 12, with V trimmed by 5 bases and J by 4 bases. The CDR3 runs 17 residues from the cysteine to the phenylalanine. Only the CDR3 DNA stays, 51 bases, in frame from base 1. CDR1 and CDR2 (SGHNT, YENEEA) derive from the germline V gene. The rearrangement combines TRBV11-3 with TRBJ2-3, and TRBD2 aligns with 10 junction nucleotides. Specimen: peripheral blood. This receptor was taken from a woman aged 60 to 75 with acute or convalescent COVID-19. The sequence in DNA is TGTGCCAGCAGCCGTACTAGCGGGGTTGGAAGGGCAGATACGCAGTATTTT. Its amino acids are CASSRTSGVGRADTQYF.